Reported below is one T cell receptor (beta chain). This specimen comes from a study of blood T cell repertoires in COVID-19. Overall study: Sources were T cells, B-cell-depleted T cells, or PBMCs; the material itself was cDNA or gDNA.

Germline CDR1 is SNHLY and CDR2 is FYNNEI. The V end was cut by 1 base, the J end by 3 bases, with 21 bases between. The CDR3 consists of 19 residues. In the authors' methods: Amplified reference gene primers provided the basis for estimating nucleated cell counts. Produced via immunoSEQ multiplex PCR; TCRdb's table is partial and in-frame only. That table furnishes V, J and clone size, whereas the DNA furnished D and trimming. The table lists over 300,000 clones, roughly nine tenths of them singletons, with roughly 6.7% in the top ten. The receptor was isolated from a man between 18 and 29 years old who had recovered from COVID-19. Sequencing was carried out using peripheral blood. V gene TRBV2 combines with J gene TRBJ1-4; maybe TRBD1 (5 bases). CDR3 sequence: CASSEDTLSQGWANEKLFF. Here the CDR3 DNA reads TGTGCCAGCAGTGAAGATACTCTCTCGCAGGGTTGGGCTAATGAAAAACTGTTTTTT.